This T cell receptor beta chain was recovered during a study of cytomegalovirus exposure and HLA in healthy donors. The germline CDR1 and CDR2 sequences are SGHVS and FNYEAQ. There are 18 residues in the CDR3. The V and J ends lost 3 bases and 0 bases respectively, with 20 bases between them. PCR employed 60 Vbeta and 13 Jbeta primers. Here immunoSEQ multiplex PCR was the method, and the copy in TCRdb shows in-frame clones only, minus some. Found here are under 300,000 clones, 84% of them singletons; the top ten hold about 2%. A single count supports this clone. The sequence was collected from a woman in her forties in good health and CMV-seropositive. Sequenced: PBMCs. This chain joins TRBV7-6 and TRBJ1-1, with a tentative D call TRBD1 (6 bases). The chain's CDR3 is CASSFRTELSIMNTEAFF. CDR3 in DNA: TGTGCCAGCAGCTTTCGGACAGAACTGAGCATTATGAACACTGAAGCTTTCTTT.